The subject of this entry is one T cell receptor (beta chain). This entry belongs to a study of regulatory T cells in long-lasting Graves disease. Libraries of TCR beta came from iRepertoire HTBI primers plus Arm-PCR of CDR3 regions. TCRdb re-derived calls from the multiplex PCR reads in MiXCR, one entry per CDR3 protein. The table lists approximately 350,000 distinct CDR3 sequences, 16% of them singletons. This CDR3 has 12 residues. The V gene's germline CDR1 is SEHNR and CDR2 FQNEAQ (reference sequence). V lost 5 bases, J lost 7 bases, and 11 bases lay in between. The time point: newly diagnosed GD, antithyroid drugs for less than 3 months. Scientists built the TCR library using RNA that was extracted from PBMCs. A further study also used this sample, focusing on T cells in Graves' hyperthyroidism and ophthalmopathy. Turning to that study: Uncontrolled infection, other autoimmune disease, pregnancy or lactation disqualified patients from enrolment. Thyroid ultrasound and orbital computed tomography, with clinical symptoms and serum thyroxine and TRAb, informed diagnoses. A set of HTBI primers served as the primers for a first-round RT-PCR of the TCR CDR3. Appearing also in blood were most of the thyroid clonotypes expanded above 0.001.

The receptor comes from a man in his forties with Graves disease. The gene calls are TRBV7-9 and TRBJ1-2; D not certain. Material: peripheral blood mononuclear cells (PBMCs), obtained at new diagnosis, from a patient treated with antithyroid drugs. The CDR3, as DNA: TGTGCCAGCAGCCCGAGATCATCTGGCTACACCTTC. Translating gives CASSPRSSGYTF.